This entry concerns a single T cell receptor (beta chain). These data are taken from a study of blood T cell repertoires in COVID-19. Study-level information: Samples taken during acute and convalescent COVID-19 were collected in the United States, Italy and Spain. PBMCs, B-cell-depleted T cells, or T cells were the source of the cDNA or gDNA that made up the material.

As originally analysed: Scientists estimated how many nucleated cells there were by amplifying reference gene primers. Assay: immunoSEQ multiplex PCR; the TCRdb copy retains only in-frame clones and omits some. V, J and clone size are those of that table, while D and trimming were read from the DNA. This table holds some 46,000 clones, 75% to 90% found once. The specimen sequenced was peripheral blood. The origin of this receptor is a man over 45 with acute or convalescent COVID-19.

The CDR3: CASSPRGEDGYTF. The CDR3 nucleotides read TGTGCCAGCTCACCGCGCGGGGAGGATGGCTACACCTTC. The chain links TRBV18 to TRBJ1-2, with no clear D. This CDR3 contains 13 residues. The V gene lost 3 bases and the J gene lost 6 bases, with 11 bases spanning the gap. Germline V gene lookup returns CDR1 KGHSH and CDR2 LQKENI.